The 25 T cell receptor beta chains in this list originate from one sample, sequenced in a study of T cell responses to AZD1222 COVID-19 vaccine. Profiling relied on immunoSEQ multiplex PCR, and the TCRdb table lists in-frame clones only, not all of them. The top ten clones hold about 8.7% of a sample with some 110,000 clones, over 70% of them seen once. The source was peripheral blood, collected on day 0 of AZD1222 vaccination. The receptors shown here come from an adult in good health.

The chain is built from TRBV19 and TRBJ1-2; the D gene is possibly TRBD1 (5 bases). CDR1 and CDR2 (germline): LNHDA, SQIVND (reference sequence). Trimming cost V 1 base and J 4 bases, with 10 bases left between them. The CDR3 is 14 amino acids. The CDR3 loop reads CASSIGQPSYGYTF. Here the CDR3 DNA reads TGTGCCAGTAGTATAGGACAGCCCTCCTATGGCTACACCTTC.

The chain recombines TRBV28 with TRBJ2-1; D possibly corresponds to TRBD1 (6 bases). The V and J ends lost 2 bases and 13 bases respectively, with 12 bases between them. CDR1 is MDHEN, CDR2 SYDVKM, per germline. There are 12 residues in the CDR3. CDR3 residues: CASSLRVGAQFF. CDR3 sequence (DNA): TGTGCCAGCAGTTTAAGGGTGGGGGCCCAGTTCTTC.

Only one count was recorded for this clone. V is TRBV6-5 and J is TRBJ2-5, with no clear D. V was shortened by 7 bases and J by 2 bases, with 14 bases between the two germline ends. The CDR3 has 14 amino acids. Germline lookup yields CDR1 MNHEY and CDR2 SVGAGI. The CDR3 DNA follows: TGTGCCAGCACCTCTGGGCGCACACAAGAGACCCAGTACTTC. As protein: CASTSGRTQETQYF.

The chain has TRBV28 and TRBJ1-2, with D perhaps matching TRBD1 (6 bases). This CDR3 is built from 18 residues. The V end lost 5 bases, the J end lost 5 bases, and 27 bases lay between the germline ends. Germline V CDR1 and CDR2: MDHEN, SYDVKM. CDR3 loop: CASSDNGLRGGRGYGYTF. CDR3 DNA sequence: TGTGCCAGCAGTGATAATGGTCTTCGTGGGGGGCGCGGGTATGGCTACACCTTC.

J is TRBJ2-7 and V is TRBV7-9; D is unresolved. This CDR3 is 12 amino acids long. Germline values: CDR1 SEHNR, CDR2 FQNEAQ (reference sequence). Deletions cut 2 bases from V and 5 bases from J, with 7 bases between. CDR3 coding DNA: TGTGCCAGCAGCTTAACACGGCACGAGCAGTACTTC. It encodes CASSLTRHEQYF.

This chain links TRBV5-1 with TRBJ1-2; TRBD1 might be the D (6 bases). V lost 1 base, J lost 9 bases, and 16 bases lay in between. Per germline, CDR1 SGHRS and CDR2 YFSETQ. The length of the CDR3 is 14 residues. CDR3 region: CASSLLQGALRYTF. Written as DNA, the CDR3 is TGCGCCAGCAGCTTGTTACAGGGTGCGCTCCGCTACACCTTC.

The genes are TRBV28 and TRBJ1-1; weak D call: TRBD1 (6 bases). CDR3 size: 14 residues. CDR1 and CDR2 from the germline V gene are MDHEN and SYDVKM. V lost 4 bases and J lost 5, with 14 bases in between. Here the CDR3 reads CASSYKGGKTEAFF. The CDR3 DNA follows: TGTGCCAGCAGTTATAAGGGGGGGAAGACTGAAGCTTTCTTT. Together with reference TRBV28 and TRBJ1-1, the CDR3 gives the full variable domain: DVKVTQSSRYLVKRTGEKVFLECVQDMDHENMFWYRQDPGLGLRLIYFSYDVKMKEKGDIPEGYSVSREKKERFSLILESASTNQTSMYLCASSYKGGKTEAFFGQGTRLTVV.

The gene calls are TRBV11-2 and TRBJ1-3, with D perhaps TRBD1 (6 bases). The length of the CDR3 is 16 residues. The germline V gene encodes CDR1 SGHAT and CDR2 FQNNGV. The V gene lost 5 bases and the J gene lost 7 bases, with 21 bases spanning the gap. The CDR3, as DNA: TGTGCCAGCAGCCCCACGGCAGGGGCCTTCGGGAACACCATATATTTT. Protein product: CASSPTAGAFGNTIYF.

The J gene is TRBJ2-1, the V gene TRBV7-2; 7 bases line up with TRBD1. The CDR3 consists of 13 residues. V was clipped by 0 bases and J by 7 bases; unmatched bases: 0. Germline CDR1 reads SGHTA; CDR2 reads FQGNSA. CDR3 residues: CASSLARGNEQFF. CDR3 nucleotide sequence: TGTGCCAGCAGCTTAGCCAGGGGGAATGAGCAGTTCTTC.

V and J are TRBV2 and TRBJ2-7; D is unresolved. The CDR3 has 15 residues. V shed 6 bases and J shed 1 base, with 16 bases lying between them. Germline CDR1 is SNHLY and CDR2 is FYNNEI. The CDR3 coding sequence is TGTGCCAGCAGGGGAACCCCCAGTTATTCCTACGAGCAGTACTTC. It yields the protein CASRGTPSYSYEQYF.

J is TRBJ1-1 and V is TRBV6-2 or TRBV6-3; D remains unclear. The germline V gene encodes CDR1 MNHEY and CDR2 SVGEGT. There are 16 residues in the CDR3. V was clipped by 0 bases and J by 3 bases, with 14 bases between them. CDR3 residues: CASSYSRERQDTEAFF. CDR3 nucleotides: TGTGCCAGCAGTTACTCGAGAGAGCGGCAAGACACTGAAGCTTTCTTT.

This clone has more than one count but fewer than ten. V usage is TRBV9 and J usage is TRBJ2-1, with unresolved D. The CDR3 runs to 13 residues. Trimming removed 0 bases at V and 8 bases at J, with 9 bases between. Germline lookup yields CDR1 SGDLS and CDR2 YYNGEE. For the CDR3, the DNA is TGTGCCAGCAGCGTAGCTGGGATCCATGAGCAGTTCTTC. This translates into CASSVAGIHEQFF.

A single count supports this clone. The J gene is TRBJ2-2, the V gene TRBV7-2; 10 nucleotides match TRBD2. There are 17 residues in the CDR3. Trimming removed 5 bases from V and 0 bases from J; junction bases left unmatched: 6. Germline V lookup: CDR1 SGHTA, CDR2 FQGNSA. The DNA of the CDR3 is TGTGCCAGCAGCCTCTTAGGACTAGCGGCGAACACCGGGGAGCTGTTTTTT. Translated, it gives CASSLLGLAANTGELFF.

This clone is a singleton in its sample. This rearrangement joins TRBV7-9 to TRBJ1-6; D is unclear. Trimming removed 2 bases at V and 5 bases at J, with 7 bases between. Germline V gene sequence: CDR1 SEHNR, CDR2 FQNEAQ (reference sequence). The CDR3 loop spans 14 amino acids. DNA for the CDR3: TGTGCCAGCAGCTTATCCGGGAATAATTCACCCCTCCACTTT. It codes for CASSLSGNNSPLHF. The full variable domain, rest sourced from reference TRBV7-9 and TRBJ1-6, is DTGVSQNPRHKITKRGQNVTFRCDPISEHNRLYWYRQTLGQGPEFLTYFQNEAQLEKSRLLSDRFSAERPKGSFSTLEIQRTEQGDSAMYLCASSLSGNNSPLHFGNGTRLTVT.

This rearrangement joins TRBV11-2 to TRBJ2-7, with D possibly being TRBD2 (6 bases). V was shortened by 10 bases and J by 3 bases, with 16 bases between the two germline ends. Germline CDR1 and CDR2: SGHAT and FQNNGV. The CDR3 is made up of 13 amino acids. The CDR3 DNA sequence: TGTGCCACCCAACGGGACGGGAGCTACGAGCAGTACTTC. Encoded protein: CATQRDGSYEQYF. The full variable domain, with the rest looked up from reference TRBV11-2 and TRBJ2-7, is EAGVAQSPRYKIIEKRQSVAFWCNPISGHATLYWYQQILGQGPKLLIQFQNNGVVDDSQLPKDRFSAERLKGVDSTLKIQPAKLEDSAVYLCATQRDGSYEQYFGPGTRLTVT.

The chain is built from TRBV7-2 and TRBJ1-5; D ambiguous. V was cut by 1 base and J by 1 base, with 5 bases left in between. Germline-derived CDR1 and CDR2 are SGHTA and FQGNSA. CDR3 length equals 14 residues. The CDR3: CASSLGISNQPQHF. The CDR3 bases are TGTGCCAGCAGCTTAGGTATCAGCAATCAGCCCCAGCATTTT.

J is TRBJ1-5 and V is TRBV4-3, with a possible D match to TRBD1 (5 bases). The CDR3 totals 16 residues. CDR1 and CDR2 (germline): LGHNA, YSLEER. Trimming left V 0 bases short and J 9 bases short, with 18 bases between. The CDR3 nucleotides are TGCGCCAGCAGCCAAGATTTGGGACCTCGGGGAGGGCCCCAGCATTTT. Translated: CASSQDLGPRGGPQHF.

This chain uses TRBV6-2 or TRBV6-3 with TRBJ2-3; a possible D gene is TRBD2 (5 bases). CDR3 length: 13 amino acids. Trimming took off 0 bases at V and 8 bases at J, with 9 bases between the two ends. Germline V gives CDR1 MNHEY, CDR2 SVGEGT. In DNA form, the CDR3 reads TGTGCCAGCAGTTACTCGTCCGAGGGTACGCAGTATTTT. It is translated as CASSYSSEGTQYF.

This chain joins TRBV4-3 and TRBJ2-2; 11 bases align to TRBD2. Germline trimming cut 4 bases from V and 1 base from J; bases unmatched to any gene: 2. CDR1 is LGHNA, CDR2 YSLEER, per germline. The CDR3 is 16 amino acids. This chain's CDR3 is CASSLGTSGNTGELFF. CDR3 sequence (DNA): TGCGCCAGCAGCCTGGGGACTAGCGGGAACACCGGGGAGCTGTTTTTT.

DNA of the CDR3: TGTGCCACCAGTGATTTGCCGGGCAATCAGCCCCAGCATTTT. It yields the protein CATSDLPGNQPQHF. V and J are TRBV24-1 and TRBJ1-5; D remains ambiguous. Between the trimmed V and J ends, which lost 0 bases and 2 bases, there was a span of 4 bases. The CDR3 extends over 14 amino acids. Germline CDR1 and CDR2: KGHDR and SFDVKD.

CDR3 loop: CASSIGTGGGNEQFF. For the CDR3, the DNA is TGTGCCAGTAGTATTGGGACAGGGGGTGGCAATGAGCAGTTCTTC. J is TRBJ2-1 and V is TRBV19; 11 positions agree with TRBD1. The CDR3 is made up of 15 amino acids. V trimming: 3 bases; J trimming: 6 bases; junction bases outside the gene matches: 4. The germline gives CDR1 LNHDA, CDR2 SQIVND (reference sequence).

The chain uses TRBV5-1 and TRBJ1-4; maybe TRBD1 (6 bases). Germline V gene sequence: CDR1 SGHRS, CDR2 YFSETQ. Deletions cut 0 bases from V and 8 bases from J, with 20 bases between. This CDR3 is 17 amino acids long. Here the CDR3 reads CASSLEGGKSDVEKLFF. DNA for the CDR3: TGCGCCAGCAGCTTGGAGGGGGGCAAAAGTGACGTGGAAAAACTGTTTTTT.

This sequence joins TRBV9 and TRBJ1-6, with a weak D call TRBD1 (6 bases). The V end lost 0 bases, the J end lost 9 bases, and 10 bases lay between the germline ends. The CDR3 length is 14 residues. Germline lookup yields CDR1 SGDLS and CDR2 YYNGEE. CDR3 loop: CASSVAGVSSPLHF. The CDR3 DNA is TGTGCCAGCAGCGTAGCAGGGGTGTCTTCACCCCTCCACTTT.

The V and J genes are TRBV18 and TRBJ2-5, with 13 bases matching TRBD2. The CDR3 length is 15 residues. Unmatched junction bases numbered 3, after V lost 3 bases and J lost 5 bases. CDR1 KGHSH and CDR2 LQKENI come from the germline V gene. CDR3 in amino acids: CASSPGLAGVETQYF. In nucleotides, the CDR3 is TGTGCCAGCTCACCCGGACTAGCGGGAGTTGAGACCCAGTACTTC.

The rearrangement uses TRBV27 and TRBJ1-5; 7 bases fit TRBD1. The CDR3 sequence is 17 residues long. Trimming at V came to 7 bases and at J to 4 bases, leaving 16 bases not matched to a gene. Per germline, CDR1 MNHEY and CDR2 SMNVEV (reference sequence). The DNA of the CDR3 is TGTGCCAGCACCACAACGACACAGGGGAAGAGGAATCAGCCCCAGCATTTT. Translation gives CASTTTTQGKRNQPQHF.